The present T cell receptor (beta chain) was sequenced within a study of post-analysis software for immune sequencing data. Background on the study: The disease courses covered relapsing-remitting, secondary progressive and progressive-relapsing multiple sclerosis. Findings of the study overall: Several TRBV segments were more frequent in patients than controls; TRBV5-6, TRBV5-1 and TRBV20-1 belonged to this group. Normalized Chao1 diversity in multiple sclerosis patients fell significantly below that of controls. F-measure co-clustering was strong for batch-matched samples.

Of note for this clonotype: What it binds is unknown.

Trimming removed 4 bases from V and 0 bases from J, with 14 bases in between. Per the germline V gene, CDR1 is DFQATT and CDR2 is SNEGSKA (reference sequence). The CDR3 has 15 residues. Sequencing libraries made from TCR beta cDNA carried unique molecular identifiers. Starting from around 0.96 to 9.9 million T cells, the study yielded 500,000 or so cDNA molecules. Each CDR3 protein gets one entry after TCRdb re-called the PCR reads with MiXCR. Among about 540,000 distinct CDR3 sequences listed, around 36% were seen once. The sequence was collected from a girl aged 2-17 years with multiple sclerosis. Sequenced: blood. The chain is built from TRBV20-1 and TRBJ2-3, with D tentatively TRBD2 (5 bases). CDR3 protein: CSATSILSSTDTQYF. The CDR3 nucleotides are TGCAGTGCTACTAGCATCCTTTCTAGCACAGATACGCAGTATTTT.